These 26 T cell receptor beta chains were all obtained from the same sample, sequenced in a study of human T cells and chemical hapten exposure. TCRdb re-derived calls from the RACE reads in MiXCR, one entry per CDR3 protein. The table includes 50,000 to 65,000 distinct CDR3 sequences, around a tenth detected once. The time point denotes: pre-sensitization, week 0. The treatment was: therapeutic diphenylcyclopropenone sensitization with weekly scalp DPC. The sample in question was whole blood, obtained in connection with sensitization to the hapten diphenylcyclopropenone (DPC). Receptors were obtained from a middle-aged woman with alopecia areata. Some clones in this sample may be carry-over from other donors' samples.

The DNA of the CDR3 is TGCGCCAGCAGCTTGCGGCTAGCGGGAGACTACGAGCAGTACTTC. Translated, it gives CASSLRLAGDYEQYF. The gene calls are TRBV5-1 and TRBJ2-7; TRBD2 matches at 10 bases. The J segment lost 3 bases and the V segment lost 1 base, leaving 4 bases of the junction unmatched. This CDR3 spans 15 amino acids. Per the germline V gene, CDR1 is SGHRS and CDR2 is YFSETQ.

This clonotype showed up many times. The chain links TRBV7-2 to TRBJ2-7, with D maybe TRBD1 (5 bases). The length of the CDR3 is 18 residues. The V end was cut by 5 bases, the J end by 0 bases, with 23 bases between. Germline CDR1 is SGHTA and CDR2 is FQGNSA. CDR3 region: CASSHSISAADSSYEQYF. Here the CDR3 DNA reads TGTGCCAGCAGCCATTCAATATCAGCCGCCGACAGCTCCTACGAGCAGTACTTC.

This clonotype was recorded at least ten times. The chain combines TRBV2 with TRBJ1-4; D is possibly TRBD1 (5 bases). CDR3 length: 17 amino acids. Trimming shortened V by 2 bases and J by 5 bases, and 18 bases separated the two germline ends. Germline CDR1 and CDR2: SNHLY and FYNNEI. The CDR3 sequence is CASSEISPGIGNEKLFF. The CDR3, as DNA: TGTGCCAGCAGTGAAATCAGCCCAGGGATAGGGAATGAAAAACTGTTTTTT.

Many counts were recorded for this clonotype. The V gene is TRBV4-1, the J gene TRBJ2-3; 8 bases fit TRBD2. The V gene's germline CDR1 is MGHRA and CDR2 YSYEKL. V dropped 0 bases and J dropped 5; count of bases not matched to a gene: 4. This CDR3 is 15 amino acids long. CDR3 in amino acids: CASSQEAGGGDTQYF. The CDR3 DNA reads as TGCGCCAGCAGCCAAGAGGCGGGGGGAGGAGATACGCAGTATTTT.

This chain links TRBV6-5 with TRBJ2-1, with unresolved D. V gave up 8 bases and J gave up 0 bases, with 11 bases separating them. This CDR3 is built from 14 residues. Germline CDR1 reads MNHEY; CDR2 reads SVGAGI. The DNA for the CDR3 is TGTGCCAGCCGTGTAGCCAGCTCCTACAATGAGCAGTTCTTC. Protein product: CASRVASSYNEQFF.

This clonotype appeared many times. This rearrangement joins TRBV4-1 to TRBJ2-5; 15 bases fit TRBD2. The CDR3 spans 19 residues. J was trimmed by 2 bases and V by 4 bases; bases with no gene match: 11. Germline-derived CDR1 and CDR2 are MGHRA and YSYEKL. The CDR3 region is CASSRFSGTSGGQQETQYF. Here the CDR3 DNA reads TGCGCCAGCAGCCGATTCTCCGGGACTAGCGGGGGGCAACAAGAGACCCAGTACTTC.

A remark on this clonotype: At one end, the junction sequence differs from germline, possibly due to a read error. V and J are TRBV18 and TRBJ1-4; TRBD1 matches 8 bases. Germline V lookup: CDR1 KGHSH, CDR2 LQKENI. The CDR3 length is 18 residues. CDR3 nucleotides: TGTACCAGCTCACCACCGCAGACAGGGGCCCTCGGTGGGCGAAAACTGTTTTTT. This codes for CTSSPPQTGALGGRKLFF.

A note on this clonotype: An end of the junction does not agree with germline; a read error may underlie this. The chain uses TRBV4-1 and TRBJ1-4, with TRBD1 matching 8 bases. Germline CDR1 is MGHRA and CDR2 is YSYEKL. This CDR3 is built from 15 residues. The CDR3 loop reads CACSQGQGRNEKLFF. The CDR3 DNA sequence: TGCGCCTGCAGCCAAGGACAGGGCCGGAATGAAAAACTGTTTTTT.

In its sample, this clonotype is medium-sized. V usage is TRBV30 and J usage is TRBJ1-1; a weak D match, TRBD1 (5 bases). The CDR3 is 14 amino acids. CDR1 and CDR2 (germline): GTSNPN, SVGIG (reference sequence). Between the trimmed V and J ends, which lost 0 bases and 0 bases, there was a span of 8 bases. The CDR3 sequence is CAWSVRGLNTEAFF. CDR3 in DNA: TGTGCCTGGAGTGTACGGGGACTGAACACTGAAGCTTTCTTT.

Many counts were recorded for this clonotype. The chain is built from TRBV6-1 and TRBJ1-4; 7 bases are shared with TRBD1. V was pared by 8 bases and J by 3 bases, with 9 bases of the junction left unmatched. Germline assignment: CDR1 MNHNS and CDR2 SASEGT. The CDR3 is 15 amino acids. Written as DNA, the CDR3 is TGTGCCAGCGGGGACAGTCTTCCTCCTAATGAAAAACTGTTTTTT. Translated, it gives CASGDSLPPNEKLFF.

This clonotype was found a few times. The J gene is TRBJ2-3, the V gene TRBV14, with D tentatively TRBD1 (5 bases). With 4 bases removed from V and 1 base from J, the gap between germline ends came to 15 bases. Germline V gene lookup returns CDR1 SGHDN and CDR2 FVKESK. The CDR3 has 16 amino acids. The CDR3, as DNA: TGTGCCAGCAGCCCCAGAAGGGGCAGAGGCACAGATACGCAGTATTTT. This translates into CASSPRRGRGTDTQYF.

This clonotype was counted many times. The V and J genes are TRBV11-2 and TRBJ1-1, with D possibly TRBD1 on 5 matching bases. Germline assignment: CDR1 SGHAT and CDR2 FQNNGV. The V gene lost 0 bases and the J gene lost 9 bases, with 11 bases spanning the gap. The CDR3 spans 13 residues. The CDR3 DNA follows: TGTGCCAGCAGCTTAGATGTAGGGGTTAAAGCTTTCTTT. It specifies CASSLDVGVKAFF.

V gene TRBV15 combines with J gene TRBJ2-7; 11 bases are a match to TRBD2. Germline trimming cut 3 bases from V and 7 bases from J; bases unmatched to any gene: 5. Germline CDR1 reads LNHNV; CDR2 reads YYDKDF (reference sequence). This CDR3 contains 14 residues. The CDR3 DNA reads TGTGCCACCAGCAGTAGCGGGGGGGCGTATGAGCAGTACTTC. This sequence encodes CATSSSGGAYEQYF.

With regard to this clonotype: A read error may explain this, as a much larger clone is one base away. This likely comes from a read error, as the CDR3 has no conserved phenylalanine or tryptophan at its end. The CDR3 DNA sequence: TGTGCCAGCAGCCCAAGGGACCGGCCCGGGGAGCTGTTTATT. This translates into CASSPRDRPGELFI. The chain employs TRBV7-3 and TRBJ2-2, with D perhaps TRBD1 or TRBD2 (5 bases each). The V end lost 5 bases, the J end lost 6 bases, and 13 bases lay between the germline ends. This CDR3 has 14 amino acids. Germline CDR1 SGHTA, CDR2 FQGTGA.

The V and J genes are TRBV12-3 or TRBV12-4 and TRBJ2-3; TRBD2 aligns across 7 bases. Losses at the gene ends were 5 bases for V and 9 bases for J; bases not matched to a gene: 5. The CDR3 is 12 amino acids. The CDR3 DNA reads as TGTGCCAGCAGTCCTGGGGGAGGGACGCAGTATTTT. This gives the protein CASSPGGGTQYF.

This clonotype was recorded a few times. The V call is TRBV20-1, the J call TRBJ2-7; TRBD2 aligns across 7 bases. J was trimmed by 4 bases and V by 3 bases; bases with no gene match: 3. The germline gives CDR1 DFQATT, CDR2 SNEGSKA (reference sequence). The CDR3 runs 12 residues. The CDR3 is CSASGGIYEQYF. The CDR3, as DNA: TGCAGTGCTAGCGGGGGGATATACGAGCAGTACTTC.

This clonotype was counted at least ten times. J is TRBJ2-5 and V is TRBV15, with D perhaps matching TRBD1 or TRBD2 (5 bases each). From germline, CDR1 is LNHNV and CDR2 YYDKDF (reference sequence). This CDR3 is 15 amino acids long. The V and J ends lost 0 bases and 5 bases respectively, with 13 bases between them. CDR3 amino acids: CATSRDRVGVETQYF. The CDR3 nucleotides read TGTGCCACCAGCAGAGATCGGGTGGGGGTCGAGACCCAGTACTTC.

The chain couples TRBV12-3 or TRBV12-4 to TRBJ1-5; 7 bases are shared with TRBD1. Losses at the gene ends were 4 bases for V and 2 bases for J; bases not matched to a gene: 2. The CDR3 is 14 amino acids. This chain's CDR3 is CASSSQGGNQPQHF. The CDR3 nucleotides read TGTGCCAGCAGTTCCCAGGGGGGCAATCAGCCCCAGCATTTT.

The V and J genes are TRBV11-3 and TRBJ2-3; D perhaps matches TRBD2 (7 bases). There are 15 residues in the CDR3. CDR1 is SGHNT and CDR2 is YENEEA in the germline V gene. Trimming took off 7 bases at V and 4 bases at J, with 18 bases between the two ends. CDR3 nucleotides: TGTGCCAGCAAACAAGACGGGGGGCACGCAGATACGCAGTATTTT. Translating it yields CASKQDGGHADTQYF. The full variable domain, in which reference TRBV11-3 and TRBJ2-3 provide the parts outside the CDR3, is EAGVVQSPRYKIIEKKQPVAFWCNPISGHNTLYWYLQNLGQGPELLIRYENEEAVDDSQLPKDRFSAERLKGVDSTLKIQPAELGDSAVYLCASKQDGGHADTQYFGPGTRLTVL.

The chain employs TRBV28 and TRBJ2-1; possibly TRBD1 for D (6 bases). The V and J ends lost 5 bases and 9 bases respectively, with 8 bases between them. Per the germline V gene, CDR1 is MDHEN and CDR2 is SYDVKM. The CDR3 sequence is 11 residues long. CDR3 residues: CASSRRGEQFF. As DNA, the CDR3 is TGTGCCAGCAGTCGCAGGGGTGAGCAGTTCTTC.

The sample holds a few counts of this clonotype. The chain couples TRBV4-2 to TRBJ2-1; TRBD2 agrees at 7 bases. CDR3 size: 14 residues. Per the germline V gene, CDR1 is LGHNA and CDR2 is YNFKEQ. The V gene end was trimmed by 4 bases and the J gene end by 8 bases; junction bases not matched to a gene: 8. The CDR3, as DNA: TGTGCCAGCAGCCGTGGACTAGGGGTGGATGAGCAGTTCTTC. It is translated as CASSRGLGVDEQFF.

This clonotype occurred a few times. A much larger clone differs by one base, so this may be a read error. The rearrangement uses TRBV6-2 or TRBV6-3 and TRBJ1-3; 7 positions agree with TRBD1. The CDR3 is made up of 18 amino acids. V lost 4 bases to trimming and J lost 1 base; unmatched junction nucleotides: 13. Germline loops: CDR1 MNHEY, CDR2 SVGEGT. The DNA for the CDR3 is TGTGCCAGCAGTTCCCCGACCGACAGGGTGAGATCTGGAAACACCATATATTTT. Protein sequence: CASSSPTDRVRSGNTIYF.

This clonotype occurred many times. The chain carries TRBV7-6 and TRBJ2-1, with 8 bases fitting TRBD2. There are 15 residues in the CDR3. Per the germline V gene, CDR1 is SGHVS and CDR2 is FNYEAQ. V trimming: 0 bases; J trimming: 5 bases; junction bases outside the gene matches: 3. The CDR3 sequence is CASSLASGEDNEQFF. In DNA form, the CDR3 reads TGTGCCAGCAGCTTAGCTAGCGGGGAGGACAATGAGCAGTTCTTC.

This clonotype was counted ten times or more. The J gene is TRBJ2-7, the V gene TRBV12-3 or TRBV12-4; 7 bases agree with TRBD2. There are 14 residues in the CDR3. The V segment lost 3 bases and the J segment 0 bases; nucleotides outside the gene matches: 2. The CDR3 nucleotides are TGTGCCAGCAGTTTGAGCGGGACCTCCTACGAGCAGTACTTC. The encoded protein is CASSLSGTSYEQYF.

This clonotype has a count of ten or more. The chain has TRBV6-1 and TRBJ2-4, with 7 positions matching TRBD2. CDR1 MNHNS and CDR2 SASEGT come from the germline V gene. The CDR3 extends over 16 amino acids. With 2 bases clipped from V and 6 bases from J, the junction kept 10 bases outside the gene matches. The CDR3 spells CASSEQYGRGRNIQYF. CDR3 nucleotide sequence: TGTGCCAGCAGTGAACAGTATGGGCGGGGGAGAAACATTCAGTACTTC.

This clonotype was seen repeatedly, ten times or more. The chain uses TRBV7-6 and TRBJ2-1; TRBD2 agrees at 14 bases. CDR1 is SGHVS and CDR2 is FNYEAQ in the germline V gene. V trimming: 5 bases; J trimming: 8 bases; junction bases outside the gene matches: 5. CDR3 length: 15 residues. CDR3 sequence (DNA): TGTGCCAGCAGCCCCGGGACTAGCGGGGGCTATGAGCAGTTCTTC. This encodes CASSPGTSGGYEQFF.